This TCR beta chain was sequenced in a study of T cell responses to AZD1222 COVID-19 vaccine. This CDR3 region has 14 residues. Trimming stripped 3 bases from V and 3 bases from J, with 11 bases between. Germline loops: CDR1 MNHNS, CDR2 SASEGT. Study observations and caveats: Donors, mostly white British, included more females; clonal diversity was possibly underestimated. Nearly half of spike-specific TCRs reportedly target unmutated variant regions. Spike-specific TCR breadth and depth both grew after two AZD1222 doses. Repertoires were obtained only post-peak T cell response.

Data came from immunoSEQ multiplex PCR; TCRdb stores just in-frame clones and leaves some out. The table lists around 140,000 clones, about 90% of them singletons. Remarks on this clone: The antigen is undetermined.

The chain employs TRBV6-1 and TRBJ1-1; D unclear. The origin of this receptor is an adult who received the AZD1222 COVID-19 vaccine. The sample was peripheral blood, taken 28 days after the second AZD1222 dose. Written as DNA, the CDR3 is TGTGCCAGCAGTGACCTACTCAAGGACACTGAAGCTTTCTTT. It is translated as CASSDLLKDTEAFF.